A selection of T cell receptor beta chains follows, all from one sample in a study of identical twins. One entry per CDR3 protein, called by TCRdb with MiXCR from the 5' RACE reads. There are about 890,000 distinct CDR3 sequences in the sample; 9% to 15% occur only once, and around 1.6% lies in the top ten. These data were likewise used in another study, on yellow fever vaccine responses in identical twins.

The sequencing sample was made of PBMCs. The receptor source for this set is a woman under 30 in good health. The CDR3 runs from the conserved cysteine through the conserved F or W. A D gene is named only where the DNA matches it firmly. The size entry is marked missing in some rows and otherwise reads once, few, many or a size class.

>TRBV4-1|TRBJ2-6|few|TRBD1
TGCGCCAGTCTTGAGGACAGGGCAGGATCTGGGGCCAACGTCCTGACTTTC
CASLEDRAGSGANVLTF
>TRBV28|TRBJ2-3|few|TRBD2
TGTGCCAGCAGTTTATTTTCTCCAGGCCCAACTAGCGGGAAACGCACAGATACGCAGTATTTT
CASSLFSPGPTSGKRTDTQYF
>TRBV7-9|TRBJ2-3|NA|TRBD1
TGTGCCAGCAGCCTACAGGGGTTGCTAGATACGCAGTATTTT
CASSLQGLLDTQYF
>TRBV12-3/TRBV12-4|TRBJ1-3|many|NA
TGTGCCAGCAGGGGGACCGCTGGAAACACCATATATTTT
CASRGTAGNTIYF
>TRBV7-2|TRBJ2-5|NA|NA
TGTGCCAGCAGCCCCACGGTGGTCGAGACCCAGTACTTC
CASSPTVVETQYF
>TRBV15|TRBJ2-7|few|NA
TGTGCCACCAGCAGAGATCGGGCAGGGAGAGAGCAGTACTTC
CATSRDRAGREQYF
>TRBV11-1|TRBJ1-3|few|TRBD1
TGTGCCAGCAGCAACCTCCGAGGGACAGGGACCTCTGGAAACACCATATATTTT
CASSNLRGTGTSGNTIYF
>TRBV3-1|TRBJ2-3|few|NA
TGTGCCAGCAGCCAAAACCGGCATACGCAGTATTTT
CASSQNRHTQYF
>TRBV12-3/TRBV12-4|TRBJ2-3|many|TRBD1
TGTGCCAGCAGTTTCCCGGGACAGGGCACAGATACGCAGTATTTT
CASSFPGQGTDTQYF
>TRBV25-1|TRBJ2-3|many|NA
TGTGCCAGCAGTGCCGGAGGGCCAGATACGCAGTATTTT
CASSAGGPDTQYF
>TRBV3-1|TRBJ2-1|NA|NA
TGTGCCAGCAGCCAAGGTACTAGCAGCCCCTACAATGAGCAGTTCTTC
CASSQGTSSPYNEQFF
>TRBV9|TRBJ1-6|few|NA
TGTGCCAGCAGCGTAGGAGGGGGGCCGGGGAATTCACCCCTCCACTTT
CASSVGGGPGNSPLHF
>TRBV14|TRBJ2-7|NA|NA
TGTGCCAGCAGCCCGGACTGGCCGTACCACGAGCAGTACTTC
CASSPDWPYHEQYF
>TRBV7-9|TRBJ2-2|few|TRBD1
TGTGCCAGCGCGTACACAGGGGGCCGGGACACCGGGGAGCTGTTTTTT
CASAYTGGRDTGELFF
>TRBV20-1|TRBJ2-7|NA|TRBD2
TGCAGTGCTAGACTAGCGGGAGGGCCCTCCGAGCAGTACTTC
CSARLAGGPSEQYF
>TRBV6-4|TRBJ2-1|many|NA
TGTGCCAGCAGTGTCGAGCGGAGCTCCTACAATGAGCAGTTCTTC
CASSVERSSYNEQFF
>TRBV5-8|TRBJ1-4|NA|NA
TGTGCCAGCAGCTTGGTTATAGGAATATCAACTAATGAAAAACTGTTTTTT
CASSLVIGISTNEKLFF
>TRBV28|TRBJ2-2|few|NA
TGTGCCAGCAGTAACCCTAACGCCGGGGAGCTGTTTTTT
CASSNPNAGELFF
>TRBV4-1|TRBJ2-3|many|NA
TGCGCCAGCAGCCAAGCGTCAGGGAAAGGCACAGATACGCAGTATTTT
CASSQASGKGTDTQYF
>TRBV6-1|TRBJ1-1|few|NA
TGTGCCAGCCTGAGGGGGACTGAAGCTTTCTTT
CASLRGTEAFF
>TRBV11-3|TRBJ2-1|NA|NA
TGTGCCAGCAATTACCACAATGAGCAGTTCTTC
CASNYHNEQFF
>TRBV14|TRBJ2-4|many|NA
TGTGCCAGCAGCCAAGGACCCGGAAAAAACATTCAGTACTTC
CASSQGPGKNIQYF
>TRBV20-1|TRBJ2-3|few|NA
TGCAGTGCACCAAAGGGGCGGGGCAGCACAGATACGCAGTATTTT
CSAPKGRGSTDTQYF
>TRBV10-3|TRBJ2-1|many|NA
TGTGCCATCCCGGGACACCGATACAATGAGCAGTTCTTC
CAIPGHRYNEQFF
>TRBV5-1|TRBJ1-5|few|NA
TGCGCCAGCAGCTTGGCCGGACAGAAGTCCCAGCCCCAGCATTTT
CASSLAGQKSQPQHF
>TRBV14|TRBJ1-2|few|NA
TGTGCCAGCAGCCAAGATCCATTGTATGGCTACACCTTC
CASSQDPLYGYTF
>TRBV7-6|TRBJ2-7|NA|NA
TGTGCCAGCAGCCCATGGGGGGACAGTTCCTACGAGCAGTACTTC
CASSPWGDSSYEQYF
>TRBV5-1|TRBJ2-1|NA|NA
TGCGCCAGCAGCTCAGTGGTCTTTAACAATGAGCAGTTCTTC
CASSSVVFNNEQFF
>TRBV11-2|TRBJ2-5|NA|NA
TGTGCCAGCAGCTTAGTACCCCTCGGGCGGGACAGCCAAGAGACCCAGTACTTC
CASSLVPLGRDSQETQYF
>TRBV5-1|TRBJ2-1|many|TRBD2
TGCGCCAGCAGCTGGCTACCGGGACTAGTCAACAATGAGCAGTTCTTC
CASSWLPGLVNNEQFF
>TRBV10-3|TRBJ2-3|NA|TRBD2
TGTGCCACCAGAGGGGCTAGCGGGGGATTCACAGATACGCAGTATTTT
CATRGASGGFTDTQYF
>TRBV5-5|TRBJ2-1|NA|TRBD2
TGTGCCAGCAGCAAAATAGCGGGAGGGATCTACAATGAGCAGTTCTTC
CASSKIAGGIYNEQFF
>TRBV7-9|TRBJ1-1|NA|TRBD1
TGTGCCAGCAGCCCCCCCGACAGGGGCCCTGAAGCTTTCTTT
CASSPPDRGPEAFF
>TRBV27|TRBJ2-1|once|TRBD2
TGTGCCAGCAGTTCGAGCGGGAGGAGTTGGAATGAGCAGTTCTTC
CASSSSGRSWNEQFF
>TRBV10-3|TRBJ1-1|few|TRBD1
TGTGCCATCGGACAGGACAGGGTGAACACTGAAGCTTTCTTT
CAIGQDRVNTEAFF
>TRBV6-5|TRBJ2-1|NA|TRBD2
TGTGCCAGCAGTTACCGGCTAGCGGGGGTATTTGAGCAGTTCTTC
CASSYRLAGVFEQFF
>TRBV2|TRBJ2-3|once|NA
TGTGCCAGCAGCAAGGCAACTGGGTCTCGTGGGGATACGCAGTATTTT
CASSKATGSRGDTQYF
>TRBV24-1|TRBJ2-1|few|TRBD2
TGTGCCACCTCGACTAGCGGGGGGGCCGGGAATGAGCAGTTCTTC
CATSTSGGAGNEQFF
>TRBV19|TRBJ2-5|few|TRBD2
TGTGCCAGTAGCCATACGGGCGGGGGACAAGAGACCCAGTACTTC
CASSHTGGGQETQYF
>TRBV15|TRBJ2-7|NA|NA
TGTGCCACCAGCAAAGGTCCTAGCAGCTACGAGCAGTACTTC
CATSKGPSSYEQYF
>TRBV27|TRBJ2-1|few|TRBD2
TGTGCCAGCAGTTTATATTCTAGCGGGAGGAATGAGCAGTTCTTC
CASSLYSSGRNEQFF
>TRBV12-3/TRBV12-4|TRBJ2-2|many|NA
TGTGCCAGCAGTCGCGACGGACTAAACACCGGGGAGCTGTTTTTT
CASSRDGLNTGELFF
>TRBV29-1|TRBJ2-1|NA|NA
TGCAGCGTTGAAGGGACTACTTTAGGCTCCTACAATGAGCAGTTCTTC
CSVEGTTLGSYNEQFF
>TRBV12-3/TRBV12-4|TRBJ2-1|many|NA
TGTGCCAGCAGTTTCGGGTGGGTTTACAATGAGCAGTTCTTC
CASSFGWVYNEQFF
>TRBV27|TRBJ2-1|few|TRBD2
TGTGCCAGCAGTTTATTAGCGGGACATGTTAGCGATGAGCAGTTCTTC
CASSLLAGHVSDEQFF
>TRBV5-1|TRBJ2-2|few|TRBD2
TGCGCCAGCAGCTTGGCCAGGACTAGCGGGAGGGCTAACACCGGGGAGCTGTTTTTT
CASSLARTSGRANTGELFF
>TRBV6-1|TRBJ1-1|few|NA
TGTGCCAGCAGTGATAAAGGGGAGGCGACTGAAGCTTTCTTT
CASSDKGEATEAFF
>TRBV4-2|TRBJ1-1|many|NA
TGTGCCAGCAGCCAAGATGGCAGGGTGGACACTGAAGCTTTCTTT
CASSQDGRVDTEAFF
>TRBV20-1|TRBJ2-5|many|NA
TGCAGTGCAGGGACGGGGCAAGAGACCCAGTACTTC
CSAGTGQETQYF
>TRBV4-1|TRBJ2-1|NA|NA
TGCGCCAGCAGCCACTCCCCGCTCGGCTTGAACAATGAGCAGTTCTTC
CASSHSPLGLNNEQFF